These 9 T cell receptor beta chains share one sample of origin, sequenced in a study of blood T cell repertoires in COVID-19. Generated by immunoSEQ multiplex PCR, the TCRdb table keeps only in-frame clones and is missing some. The data show around 29,000 clones, 87% seen once. Sequencing was done on a sample of peripheral blood. These receptors all come from a human donor in a cohort sampled during active COVID-19.

This clone was picked up one time. The J gene is TRBJ1-5, the V gene TRBV19, with D possibly TRBD1 on 6 matching bases. Germline-derived CDR1 and CDR2 are LNHDA and SQIVND (reference sequence). The V gene lost 0 bases and the J gene lost 4 bases, with 19 bases spanning the gap. This CDR3 region has 18 residues. CDR3 bases: TGTGCCAGTAGTATAGAGGGACAAGTACTTAGTATTAATCAGCCCCAGCATTTT. It yields the protein CASSIEGQVLSINQPQHF.

The CDR3 reads CASSQGTGVEQFF. The CDR3 DNA sequence: TGTGCCAGCAGCCAAGGCACGGGAGTTGAGCAGTTCTTC. This sequence joins TRBV3-1 (or the pseudogene TRBV3-2) and TRBJ2-1, with D possibly being TRBD2 (6 bases). The CDR3 contains 13 residues. Germline CDR1 and CDR2: LGHDT and YNNKEL (reference sequence). Trimming cost V 1 base and J 9 bases, with 10 bases left between them.

The V gene is TRBV6-4, the J gene TRBJ2-1; 7 bases are a match to TRBD2. The CDR3 spans 11 residues. V shed 9 bases, J shed 10 bases, and the junction held 6 bases outside the gene matches. The germline CDR1 and CDR2 sequences are MRHNA and SNTAGT. The CDR3 region has the DNA TGTGCCAGATGTAAAGCGGGGGAGCAGTTCTTC. It is translated as CARCKAGEQFF.

The chain employs TRBV19 and TRBJ2-5; 8 bases are shared with TRBD2. The CDR3 runs to 16 residues. Germline values: CDR1 LNHDA, CDR2 SQIVND (reference sequence). Unmatched junction bases numbered 7, after V lost 0 bases and J lost 4 bases. The CDR3 sequence: CASSIDGRLAGETQYF. CDR3 bases: TGTGCCAGTAGTATAGATGGTCGGCTAGCGGGAGAGACCCAGTACTTC.

J is TRBJ1-1 and V is TRBV5-6, with 8 bases fitting TRBD1. The CDR3 has 13 amino acids. V was pared by 3 bases and J by 11 bases, with 9 bases of the junction left unmatched. Germline CDR1 SGHDT, CDR2 YYEEEE. The CDR3 coding sequence is TGTGCCAGCAGCTCCCGGACAGGGAGGTATGCTTTCTTT. Residues: CASSSRTGRYAFF. The full variable domain, completed using reference TRBV5-6 and TRBJ1-1, is DAGVTQSPTHLIKTRGQQVTLRCSPKSGHDTVSWYQQALGQGPQFIFQYYEEEERQRGNFPDRFSGHQFPNYSSELNVNALLLGDSALYLCASSSRTGRYAFFGQGTRLTVV.

This clone turned up a few times. V usage is TRBV14 and J usage is TRBJ2-1, with D unresolved. Trimming shortened V by 4 bases and J by 6 bases, and 16 bases separated the two germline ends. Germline CDR1 and CDR2: SGHDN and FVKESK. The CDR3 extends over 15 amino acids. The CDR3 region has the DNA TGTGCCAGCAGCCCCGGGTCTTTCTTCTTCAATGAGCAGTTCTTC. This translates into CASSPGSFFFNEQFF.

This rearrangement joins TRBV7-2 to TRBJ1-6, with 8 bases aligning to TRBD1. CDR3 length: 14 residues. Germline V gene lookup returns CDR1 SGHTA and CDR2 FQGNSA. V trimming: 2 bases; J trimming: 10 bases; junction bases outside the gene matches: 4. The CDR3 protein is CASSLQGAGSPLHF. The DNA for the CDR3 is TGTGCCAGCAGCTTACAGGGGGCAGGGTCACCCCTCCACTTT.

The J gene is TRBJ2-2, the V gene TRBV5-4; 8 bases are shared with TRBD1. This CDR3 contains 16 residues. The trim removed 4 bases at V and 6 bases at J, leaving 11 bases unmatched. The germline V gene encodes CDR1 SGHNT and CDR2 YYREEE (reference sequence). The CDR3 nucleotides are TGTGCCAGCAGCCCCCCATCCCCACAGGGGGCCGGGGAGCTGTTTTTT. Amino acids: CASSPPSPQGAGELFF.

The V and J genes are TRBV11-2 and TRBJ2-7; D is uncertain. The CDR3 contains 17 residues. V lost 4 bases and J lost 3, with 22 bases in between. CDR1 and CDR2 (germline): SGHAT, FQNNGV. Here the CDR3 DNA reads TGTGCCAGCAGCTCCAGAAACGGGTCGTCCTCCCTCTACGAGCAGTACTTC. Encoded protein: CASSSRNGSSSLYEQYF.